This T cell receptor beta chain stems from a study of T-cell reconstitution after alpha-beta-depleted transplantation in children. This clonotype came up a few times. As it was prepared, the TCRbeta library received unique molecular identifiers. A single record per CDR3 protein comes from TCRdb applying MiXCR to the PCR reads. The table shows about 870,000 distinct CDR3 sequences, with 16% occurring only once. CDR3 size: 15 residues. V was cut by 1 base and J by 6 bases, with 16 bases left in between. Germline assignment: CDR1 MGHRA and CDR2 YSYEKL. The origin of this receptor is a male patient younger than 18 who had a stem cell transplant for acute lymphoblastic leukemia, so the T cells may come from the graft donor. The material sequenced was PBMCs, mostly from graft donor cells, taken 360 days after TCRalphabeta/CD19-depleted stem cell transplant. The gene calls are TRBV4-1 and TRBJ2-7; D call uncertain. The CDR3: CASSQAPTSNSEQYF. CDR3 nucleotides: TGCGCCAGCAGCCAAGCCCCCACTTCGAATAGCGAGCAGTACTTC.